The 6 T cell receptor beta chains reported below all come from one sample, sequenced in a study of response to subunit inactivated influenza vaccine. A single record per CDR3 protein comes from TCRdb applying MiXCR to the RT-PCR reads. The sample contains hundreds of thousands of distinct CDR3 sequences, roughly 14% of which appear only once. The source was PBMCs from blood, collected 12 days after vaccination. The receptors were sampled from a man in his fifties or sixties who received an inactivated influenza vaccine.

This chain connects TRBV4-3 to TRBJ2-2; no firm D call. V shed 0 bases and J shed 2 bases, with 7 bases lying between them. The germline gives CDR1 LGHNA, CDR2 YSLEER. The CDR3 is made up of 15 amino acids. CDR3 in amino acids: CASSQDNDNTGELFF. The CDR3 DNA follows: TGCGCCAGCAGCCAAGATAACGATAACACCGGGGAGCTGTTTTTT.

This clonotype was seen a handful of times. The chain has TRBV5-1 and TRBJ1-2; possible D gene TRBD1, 5 bases. V was trimmed by 3 bases and J by 1 base, leaving 13 bases between them. This CDR3 region has 15 residues. Germline values: CDR1 SGHRS, CDR2 YFSETQ. CDR3 bases: TGCGCCAGCAGCTCAGGCGGGACGGTTAACTATGGCTACACCTTC. The encoded protein is CASSSGGTVNYGYTF.

This chain links TRBV4-2 with TRBJ1-1; 9 bases fit TRBD1. This CDR3 has 14 amino acids. J lost 8 bases, V lost 1 base, and 5 bases had no gene match. Germline V gives CDR1 LGHNA, CDR2 YNFKEQ. CDR3 residues: CASSQATGGKEAFF. CDR3 sequence (DNA): TGTGCCAGCAGCCAAGCCACAGGGGGCAAAGAAGCTTTCTTT.

The sample holds a few counts of this clonotype. The V gene is TRBV3-1, the J gene TRBJ2-3, with 10 bases matching TRBD2. The CDR3 is 17 amino acids. Germline V CDR1 and CDR2: LGHDT, YNNKEL (reference sequence). J gave up 10 bases and V 4 bases, and 17 bases lay outside the gene matches. As DNA, the CDR3 is TGTGCCAGCAGCCGGATAGGACTAGCGGTGAAGGGGGGTCCGCAGTATTTT. This gives the protein CASSRIGLAVKGGPQYF.

This clonotype was counted between two and nine times. This rearrangement joins TRBV20-1 to TRBJ1-1; D might be TRBD1 (5 bases). Trimming removed 1 base from V and 1 base from J, with 13 bases in between. The germline CDR1 and CDR2 sequences are DFQATT and SNEGSKA (reference sequence). CDR3 length equals 15 residues. The CDR3 protein is CSARGIGTENTEAFF. CDR3 nucleotide sequence: TGCAGTGCTAGAGGGATCGGGACCGAGAACACTGAAGCTTTCTTT.

This chain uses TRBV2 with TRBJ2-2; maybe TRBD2 (6 bases). Between the trimmed V and J ends, which lost 7 bases and 3 bases, there was a span of 9 bases. The CDR3 consists of 13 residues. CDR1 and CDR2 (germline): SNHLY, FYNNEI. The CDR3 region has the DNA TGTGCCAGCATCCGGGAGTACACCGGGGAGCTGTTTTTT. Translating it yields CASIREYTGELFF.